Below, one TCR beta chain is given with its context. What antigen it recognizes has not been identified. There are no base qualities to consult, and no much larger clone falls within one base. The data originate from a study of blood T cell repertoires in COVID-19 (dated by TCRdb to the early 2020s). For the study in its entirety: Samples from collaborators originated in the United States, Italy and Spain and spanned both the acute and convalescent phases of COVID-19. The material from the prospective study consisted of cDNA or gDNA derived from T cells, B-cell-depleted T cells, or PBMCs. The dataset comprised deeply sampled blood TCRbeta repertoires from subjects exposed to, actively infected with, or recovered from COVID-19. The repertoires were released in a freely available public database meant as a resource for research on the immune response to SARS-CoV-2. Samples came from the ongoing ImmuneRACE study (first 160 participants) plus 1,254 subjects from 6 global collaborators. A de-identified subject ID, COVID-19 status, age in years and sex were almost always included in the sample metadata. Where available, HLA class I and class II types were obtained from metadata supplied by the sample provider rather than from assay-based typing. Points the paper makes about the study in general: How much clinical and demographic metadata was included differed by source and by participant, and the metadata was provided uncurated.

Participants in the prospective study were aged roughly 18 to 100 years, lived in 20 to 25 United States geographic areas, and enrolled through a virtual design. In the prospective study, participants were assigned to cohorts based on the clinical history participants reported in a screening survey and a study questionnaire. Exposed participants were defined as having been in contact with someone with a PCR-confirmed or clinician-diagnosed COVID-19 case within 2 weeks of study entry. In the prospective study, whole blood, serum and a nasopharyngeal or oropharyngeal swab were collected from each participant by mobile phlebotomists. Additional blood draws and questionnaires over a 2-month period could optionally be provided by prospective study participants. Before DNA extraction, blood samples from the prospective study were shipped at room temperature or frozen. Trimming leaves V shorter by 0 bases and J shorter by 3 bases, with the junction holding 3 bases beyond the gene matches. Measured from the cysteine to the phenylalanine, the CDR3 is 15 residues long. Left in the record is the CDR3 DNA by itself, 45 bases read in frame from the first base. CDR1 and CDR2 are read off the germline V gene as SGDLS and YYNGEE.

The immunoSEQ Assay, a bias-controlled multiplex PCR, was used to amplify TCRbeta CDR3 regions from genomic DNA. Processing in the source paper ran as follows. The number of nucleated cells in each sample was estimated from the amplification of reference gene primers within the assay. To quantify the absolute abundance of each unique TCRbeta CDR3 rearrangement, sequence reads were collapsed and filtered. For each sample, productive Simpson clonality was calculated by taking the square root of Simpson's diversity index across productive rearrangements. As stored in TCRdb, this immuneACCESS dataset retains in-frame rearrangements with V and J assigned. A fraction of the clones does not appear; measured against another copy, unresolved V genes explain less than half of the discrepancy, and the remainder lacks a known reason. D and trimming come from the DNA, and the V and J calls and clone size come from that table. This sample lists 350,000 to 400,000 clones; roughly nine tenths were detected once. 0.8% to 0.9% of the sample goes to the ten largest clones.

The TCR originated in a woman between 40 and 55 years old who had been exposed to COVID-19. What was sequenced was PBMCs or T cells enriched from blood (not recorded which). The rearrangement combines TRBV9 with TRBJ1-5, with 7 bases matching TRBD1. The DNA sequence follows: TGTGCCAGCAGCGTAGGGGGACAGTCCAATCAGCCCCAGCATTTT. The translation is CASSVGGQSNQPQHF.